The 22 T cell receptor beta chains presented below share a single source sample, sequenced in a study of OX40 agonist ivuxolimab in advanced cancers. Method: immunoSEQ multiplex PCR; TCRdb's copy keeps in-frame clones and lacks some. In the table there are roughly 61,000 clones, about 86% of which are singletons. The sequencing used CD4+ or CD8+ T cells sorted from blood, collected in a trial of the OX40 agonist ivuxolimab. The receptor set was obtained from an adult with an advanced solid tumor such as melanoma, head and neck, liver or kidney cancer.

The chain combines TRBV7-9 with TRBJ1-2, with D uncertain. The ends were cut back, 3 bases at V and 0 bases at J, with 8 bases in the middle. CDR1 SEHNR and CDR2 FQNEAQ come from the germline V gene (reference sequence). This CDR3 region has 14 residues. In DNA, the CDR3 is TGTGCCAGCAGCTTCGAGACGGCTAACTATGGCTACACCTTC. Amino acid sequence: CASSFETANYGYTF.

CDR3 residues: CSVRGGSEQFF. The CDR3 coding sequence is TGCAGCGTTCGGGGGGGCAGTGAGCAGTTCTTC. This sequence joins TRBV29-1 and TRBJ2-1, with 8 bases fitting TRBD2. The germline V gene has CDR1 SQVTM and CDR2 ANQGSEA. The CDR3 extends over 11 amino acids. V was pared by 5 bases and J by 9 bases, with 3 bases of the junction left unmatched.

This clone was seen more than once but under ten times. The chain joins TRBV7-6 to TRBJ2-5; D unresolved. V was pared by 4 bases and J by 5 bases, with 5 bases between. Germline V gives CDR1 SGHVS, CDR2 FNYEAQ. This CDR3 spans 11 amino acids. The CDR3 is CASSSTETQYF. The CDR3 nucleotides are TGTGCCAGCAGCTCTACGGAGACCCAGTACTTC.

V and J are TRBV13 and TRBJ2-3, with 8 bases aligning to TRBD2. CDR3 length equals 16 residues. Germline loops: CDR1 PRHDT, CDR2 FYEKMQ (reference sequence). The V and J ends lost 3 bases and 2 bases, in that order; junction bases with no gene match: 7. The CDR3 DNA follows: TGTGCCAGCAGCTTGGATCATAGCGGGGTCACAGATACGCAGTATTTT. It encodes CASSLDHSGVTDTQYF.

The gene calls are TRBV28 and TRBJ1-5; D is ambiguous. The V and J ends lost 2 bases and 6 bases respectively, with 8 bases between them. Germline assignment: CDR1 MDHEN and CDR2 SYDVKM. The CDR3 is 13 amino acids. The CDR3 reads CASSLSPSQPQHF. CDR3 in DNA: TGTGCCAGCAGTTTAAGCCCGAGTCAGCCCCAGCATTTT.

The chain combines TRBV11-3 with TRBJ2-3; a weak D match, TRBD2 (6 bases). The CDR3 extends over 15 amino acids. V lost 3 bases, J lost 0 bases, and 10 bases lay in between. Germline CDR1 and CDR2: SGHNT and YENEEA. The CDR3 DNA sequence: TGTGCCAGCAGCTTGGGGGGAACTAGCACAGATACGCAGTATTTT. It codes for CASSLGGTSTDTQYF.

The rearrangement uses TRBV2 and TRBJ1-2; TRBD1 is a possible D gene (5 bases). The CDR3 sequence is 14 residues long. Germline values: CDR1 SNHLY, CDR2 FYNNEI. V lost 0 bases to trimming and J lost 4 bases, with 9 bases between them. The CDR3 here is CASSEARGLYGYTF. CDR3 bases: TGTGCCAGCAGTGAAGCGCGGGGCCTCTATGGCTACACCTTC. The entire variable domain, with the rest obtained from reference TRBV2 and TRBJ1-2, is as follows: EPEVTQTPSHQVTQMGQEVILRCVPISNHLYFYWYRQILGQKVEFLVSFYNNEISEKSEIFDDQFSVERPDGSNFTLKIRSTKLEDSAMYFCASSEARGLYGYTFGSGTRLTVV.

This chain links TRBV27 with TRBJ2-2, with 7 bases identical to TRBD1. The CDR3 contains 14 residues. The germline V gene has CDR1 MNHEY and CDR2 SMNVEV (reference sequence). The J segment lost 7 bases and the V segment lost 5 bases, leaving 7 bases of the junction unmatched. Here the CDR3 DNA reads TGTGCCAGCAGTCATGCATGGGACAGCGGGGAGCTGTTTTTT. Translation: CASSHAWDSGELFF.

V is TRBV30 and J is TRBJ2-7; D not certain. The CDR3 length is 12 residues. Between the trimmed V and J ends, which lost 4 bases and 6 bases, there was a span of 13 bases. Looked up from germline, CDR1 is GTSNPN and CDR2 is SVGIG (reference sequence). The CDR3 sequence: CAWNRGVGEQYF. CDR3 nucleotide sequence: TGTGCCTGGAACCGCGGTGTGGGCGAGCAGTACTTC.

The DNA of the CDR3 is TGTGCCAGCAGCTTAGCGTCGGGGCAGGGGATCTATGGCTACACCTTC. Protein: CASSLASGQGIYGYTF. This chain links TRBV11-1 with TRBJ1-2, with D possibly matching TRBD1 (6 bases). The CDR3 has 16 residues. Per germline, CDR1 SGHAT and CDR2 FQDESV (reference sequence). Trimming took off 0 bases at V and 4 bases at J, with 15 bases between the two ends.

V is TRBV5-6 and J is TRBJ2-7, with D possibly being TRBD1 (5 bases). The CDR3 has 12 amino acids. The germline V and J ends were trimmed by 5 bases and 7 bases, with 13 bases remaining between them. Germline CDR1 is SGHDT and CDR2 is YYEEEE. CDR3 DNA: TGTGCCAGCAGTATACAGGACAAGGAGCAGTACTTC. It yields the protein CASSIQDKEQYF.

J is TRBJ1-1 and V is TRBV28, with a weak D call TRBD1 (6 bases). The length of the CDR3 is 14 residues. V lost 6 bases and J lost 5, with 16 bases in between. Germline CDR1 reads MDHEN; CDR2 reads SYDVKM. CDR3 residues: CASRVSGTTTEAFF. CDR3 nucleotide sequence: TGTGCCAGCAGAGTATCCGGGACAACGACTGAAGCTTTCTTT. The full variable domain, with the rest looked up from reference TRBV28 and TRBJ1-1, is DVKVTQSSRYLVKRTGEKVFLECVQDMDHENMFWYRQDPGLGLRLIYFSYDVKMKEKGDIPEGYSVSREKKERFSLILESASTNQTSMYLCASRVSGTTTEAFFGQGTRLTVV.

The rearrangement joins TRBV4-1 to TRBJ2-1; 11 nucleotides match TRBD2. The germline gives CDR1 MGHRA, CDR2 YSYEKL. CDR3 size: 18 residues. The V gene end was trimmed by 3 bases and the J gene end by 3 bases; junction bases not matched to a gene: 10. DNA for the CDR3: TGCGCCAGCAGCCATTCCGAGACTAGCGGGGCCCTCTACAATGAGCAGTTCTTC. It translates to CASSHSETSGALYNEQFF.

The CDR3, as DNA: TGTGCCAGCATTCTCCGACATTCCTATAATTCACCCCTCCACTTT. This encodes CASILRHSYNSPLHF. The genes are TRBV25-1 and TRBJ1-6, with D unclear. This CDR3 comprises 15 residues. Germline assignment: CDR1 MGHDK and CDR2 SYGVNS. Trimming took off 7 bases at V and 1 base at J, with 11 bases between the two ends.

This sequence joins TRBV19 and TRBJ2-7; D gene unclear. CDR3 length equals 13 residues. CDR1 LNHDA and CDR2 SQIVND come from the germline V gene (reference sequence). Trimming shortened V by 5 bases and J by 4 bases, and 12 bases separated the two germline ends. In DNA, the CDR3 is TGTGCCAGTAGTCTAAGACCGGCATACGAGCAGTACTTC. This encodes CASSLRPAYEQYF.

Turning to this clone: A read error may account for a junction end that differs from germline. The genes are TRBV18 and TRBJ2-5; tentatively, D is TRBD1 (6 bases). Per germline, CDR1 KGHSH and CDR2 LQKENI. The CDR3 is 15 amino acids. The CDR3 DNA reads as TGTGCCAGCTCCCCACGACAGGTACGGCAAGAGACCCAGTACTTC. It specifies CASSPRQVRQETQYF.

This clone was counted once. As DNA, the CDR3 is TGTGCCAGCAGTGAAGGACAGGGGACAGATACGCAGTATTTT. It codes for CASSEGQGTDTQYF. The chain employs TRBV6-5 and TRBJ2-3; 9 bases fit TRBD1. This CDR3 region has 14 residues. With 5 bases clipped from V and 3 bases from J, the junction kept 3 bases outside the gene matches. Per germline, CDR1 MNHEY and CDR2 SVGAGI.

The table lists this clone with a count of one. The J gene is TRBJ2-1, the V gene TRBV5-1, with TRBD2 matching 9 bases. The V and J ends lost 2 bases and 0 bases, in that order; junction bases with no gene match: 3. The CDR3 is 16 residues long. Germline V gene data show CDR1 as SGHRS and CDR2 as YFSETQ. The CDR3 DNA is TGCGCCAGCAGCTTTTTAGCGGGGGCCTCCTACAATGAGCAGTTCTTC. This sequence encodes CASSFLAGASYNEQFF.

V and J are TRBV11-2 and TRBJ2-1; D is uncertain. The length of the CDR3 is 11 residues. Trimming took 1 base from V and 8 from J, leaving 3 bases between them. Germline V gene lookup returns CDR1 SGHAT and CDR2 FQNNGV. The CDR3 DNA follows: TGTGCCAGCAGCTTAGTCGATGAGCAGTTCTTC. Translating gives CASSLVDEQFF.

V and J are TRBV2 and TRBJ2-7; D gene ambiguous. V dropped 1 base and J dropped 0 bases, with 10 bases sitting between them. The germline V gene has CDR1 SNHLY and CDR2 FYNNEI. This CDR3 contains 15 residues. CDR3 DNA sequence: TGTGCCAGCAGTGAAGTTGGCAGGATCTCCTACGAGCAGTACTTC. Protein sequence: CASSEVGRISYEQYF. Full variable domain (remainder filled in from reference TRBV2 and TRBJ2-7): EPEVTQTPSHQVTQMGQEVILRCVPISNHLYFYWYRQILGQKVEFLVSFYNNEISEKSEIFDDQFSVERPDGSNFTLKIRSTKLEDSAMYFCASSEVGRISYEQYFGPGTRLTVT.

CDR3 DNA: TGTGCCTGGAGTGGGACAGGAGATCAGCCCCAGCATTTT. This encodes CAWSGTGDQPQHF. J is TRBJ1-5 and V is TRBV30; 7 bases agree with TRBD1. Trimming cost V 1 base and J 5 bases; bases outside gene matches: 2. Germline CDR1 is GTSNPN and CDR2 is SVGIG (reference sequence). CDR3 length: 13 residues.

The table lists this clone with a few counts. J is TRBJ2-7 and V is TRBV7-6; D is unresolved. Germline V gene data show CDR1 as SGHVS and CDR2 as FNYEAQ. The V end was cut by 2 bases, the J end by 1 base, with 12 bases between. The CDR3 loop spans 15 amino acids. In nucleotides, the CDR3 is TGTGCCAGCAGCTTAAGTCCAGGAAAGTCCTACGAGCAGTACTTC. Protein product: CASSLSPGKSYEQYF.